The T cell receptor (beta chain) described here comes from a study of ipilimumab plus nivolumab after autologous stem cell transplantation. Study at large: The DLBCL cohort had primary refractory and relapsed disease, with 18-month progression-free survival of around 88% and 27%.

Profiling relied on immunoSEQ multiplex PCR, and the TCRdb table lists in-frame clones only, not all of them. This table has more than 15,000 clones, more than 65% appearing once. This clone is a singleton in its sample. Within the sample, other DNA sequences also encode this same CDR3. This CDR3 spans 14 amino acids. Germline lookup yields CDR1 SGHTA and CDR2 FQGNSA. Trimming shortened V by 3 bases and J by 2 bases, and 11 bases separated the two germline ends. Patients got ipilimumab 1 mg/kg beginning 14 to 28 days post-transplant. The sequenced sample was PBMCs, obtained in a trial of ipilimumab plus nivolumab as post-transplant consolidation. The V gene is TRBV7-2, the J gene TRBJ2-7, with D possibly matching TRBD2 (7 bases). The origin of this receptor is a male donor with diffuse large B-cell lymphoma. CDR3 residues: CASSFTGGPYEQYF. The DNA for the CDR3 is TGTGCCAGCAGCTTTACCGGGGGGCCCTACGAGCAGTACTTC.